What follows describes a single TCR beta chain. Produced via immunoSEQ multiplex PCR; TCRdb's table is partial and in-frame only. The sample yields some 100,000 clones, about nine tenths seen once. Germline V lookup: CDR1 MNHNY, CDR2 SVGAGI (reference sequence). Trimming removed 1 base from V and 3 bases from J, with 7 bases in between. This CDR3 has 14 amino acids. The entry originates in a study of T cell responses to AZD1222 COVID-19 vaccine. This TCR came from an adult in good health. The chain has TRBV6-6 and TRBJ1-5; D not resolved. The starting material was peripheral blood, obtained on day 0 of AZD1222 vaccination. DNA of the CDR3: TGTGCCAGCAGTTACTACACCAACAATCAGCCCCAGCATTTT. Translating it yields CASSYYTNNQPQHF.